The 8 T cell receptor beta chains below all came from one sample that was sequenced in a study of blood T cell repertoires in COVID-19. Using immunoSEQ multiplex PCR, the repertoire was profiled, and TCRdb retains in-frame clones only, with some absent. The profile shows about 210,000 clones, approximately 89% of them singletons. The sample consisted of PBMCs or T cells enriched from blood (not recorded which). Receptors originate from a woman aged 35 to 49 with acute COVID-19.

This clone was counted only a few times. The chain couples TRBV11-2 to TRBJ2-7; maybe TRBD1 (6 bases). Trimming cost V 5 bases and J 2 bases, with 13 bases left between them. CDR1 SGHAT and CDR2 FQNNGV come from the germline V gene. The length of the CDR3 is 14 residues. Here the CDR3 reads CASSGYRDTYEQYV. The CDR3 DNA sequence: TGTGCCAGCAGCGGTTACAGGGATACCTACGAGCAGTACGTC.

The chain couples TRBV2 to TRBJ2-3, with D perhaps TRBD1 (6 bases). V lost 5 bases, J lost 0 bases, and 15 bases lay in between. The CDR3 totals 16 residues. CDR1 and CDR2 from the germline V gene are SNHLY and FYNNEI. The CDR3 here is CASSPRTATSTDTQYF. The CDR3 DNA reads TGTGCCAGCAGTCCCAGGACAGCTACTAGCACAGATACGCAGTATTTT.

This clone appeared once. In DNA, the CDR3 is TGCGCCAGCAGCCCCTTACTAGCGGGGGTCTCCTACAATGAGCAGTTCTTC. It codes for CASSPLLAGVSYNEQFF. V gene TRBV4-1 combines with J gene TRBJ2-1; 11 nucleotides agree with TRBD2. The length of the CDR3 is 17 residues. Trimming cost V 4 bases and J 0 bases; bases outside gene matches: 5. Germline V CDR1 and CDR2: MGHRA, YSYEKL.

The chain carries TRBV2 and TRBJ1-5; no firm D call. Germline CDR1 and CDR2: SNHLY and FYNNEI. This CDR3 spans 12 amino acids. V dropped 9 bases and J dropped 8 bases, with 14 bases sitting between them. CDR3 region: CASSRGLEPQHF. The CDR3 DNA reads TGTGCCAGTAGTAGAGGGTTGGAGCCCCAGCATTTT.

The CDR3 nucleotides are TGTGCCAGCAGCACGGGAACGGCCGGGGAGACCCAGTACTTC. Its translation: CASSTGTAGETQYF. The J gene is TRBJ2-5, the V gene TRBV9; perhaps TRBD2 as D (5 bases). Trimming pared 4 bases from V and 5 bases from J, leaving 15 bases between. Germline V gives CDR1 SGDLS, CDR2 YYNGEE. The CDR3 runs 14 residues.

V gene TRBV2 combines with J gene TRBJ2-3; maybe TRBD2 (6 bases). The V gene's germline CDR1 is SNHLY and CDR2 FYNNEI. This CDR3 comprises 13 residues. V lost 6 bases, J lost 2 bases, and 9 bases lay in between. CDR3 in amino acids: CASRGLDTDTQYF. In DNA form, the CDR3 reads TGTGCCAGCAGGGGACTCGACACAGATACGCAGTATTTT.

This clone has just one count. The chain carries TRBV10-3 and TRBJ1-5; D gene ambiguous. Trimming removed 7 bases at V and 5 bases at J, with 12 bases between. The germline V gene has CDR1 ENHRY and CDR2 SYGVKD. The CDR3 runs 13 residues. The CDR3 DNA follows: TGTGCCATCACCGAGAGGAGGGATCAGCCCCAGCATTTT. This gives the protein CAITERRDQPQHF.

The chain carries TRBV6-5 and TRBJ1-1; 10 bases fit TRBD1. Germline V gene data show CDR1 as MNHEY and CDR2 as SVGAGI. This CDR3 is 15 amino acids long. J was trimmed by 2 bases and V by 6 bases; bases with no gene match: 6. The DNA for the CDR3 is TGTGCCAGCAGACCCAGACAGGGGGCCAACACTGAAGCTTTCTTT. It encodes CASRPRQGANTEAFF.